Following are 21 T cell receptor beta chains from one sample sequenced in a study of T cells after yellow fever vaccination (dated by TCRdb to between 2018 and 2020). The treatment or condition label, as the study defines it: live attenuated yellow fever vaccine strain. To prepare the library, 5' RACE was applied. The instrument was an Illumina NovaSeq 6000. TCRdb handled the public reads itself, with Q25 trimming in fastp and clone calling in MiXCR, and kept productive beta chains. Identical CDR3 proteins give one entry, which carries the most common genes and DNA. The sample has about 430,000 distinct CDR3 sequences on record, about 19% of them singletons. 15% to 20% of the sample goes to the ten largest clones. The sequencing used PBMCs, collected before the yellow fever booster vaccination. These receptors all come from a man younger than 35 who received the YFV17D yellow fever vaccine.

This clonotype has a handful of counts. V is TRBV18 and J is TRBJ1-2; TRBD1 might be the D (5 bases). V lost 0 bases and J lost 2, with 10 bases in between. This CDR3 has 15 amino acids. The germline V gene encodes CDR1 KGHSH and CDR2 LQKENI. The CDR3 loop reads CASSPPARENYGYTF. CDR3 nucleotide sequence: TGTGCCAGCTCACCACCGGCCAGGGAGAACTATGGCTACACCTTC. The variable domain in full, completed from reference TRBV18 and TRBJ1-2, reads NAGVMQNPRHLVRRRGQEARLRCSPMKGHSHVYWYRQLPEEGLKFMVYLQKENIIDESGMPKERFSAEFPKEGPSILRIQQVVRGDSAAYFCASSPPARENYGYTFGSGTRLTVV.

This sequence joins TRBV29-1 and TRBJ2-5, with D perhaps matching TRBD2 (5 bases). Germline CDR1 and CDR2: SQVTM and ANQGSEA. The CDR3 totals 11 residues. The V and J ends lost 6 bases and 5 bases respectively, with 10 bases between them. CDR3 region: CSVWTRETQYF. The CDR3, as DNA: TGCAGCGTGTGGACTCGTGAGACCCAGTACTTC.

The V call is TRBV4-3, the J call TRBJ2-7; 7 positions match TRBD1. There are 14 residues in the CDR3. The V and J ends lost 3 bases and 2 bases, in that order; junction bases with no gene match: 4. Germline V gene data show CDR1 as LGHNA and CDR2 as YSLEER. CDR3 loop: CASSHRTGAYEQYF. CDR3 nucleotides: TGCGCCAGCAGCCATCGAACAGGGGCCTACGAGCAGTACTTC.

The rearrangement joins TRBV7-6 to TRBJ1-4; D ambiguous. Germline CDR1 and CDR2: SGHVS and FNYEAQ. CDR3 length equals 16 residues. V was shortened by 7 bases and J by 8 bases, with 23 bases between the two germline ends. CDR3 sequence reads: CASTRFRKGTREKLFF. The CDR3 DNA reads as TGTGCCAGCACTCGTTTTCGGAAGGGTACGAGAGAAAAACTGTTTTTT.

Ten or more counts support this clonotype. V and J are TRBV7-9 and TRBJ2-3, with D hard to call. Germline assignment: CDR1 SEHNR and CDR2 FQNEAQ (reference sequence). The V gene lost 9 bases and the J gene lost 5 bases, with 6 bases spanning the gap. CDR3 length: 10 amino acids. The CDR3 nucleotides read TGTGCCAGTGAATTAGATACGCAGTATTTT. It yields the protein CASELDTQYF. Variable domain in full (rest from reference TRBV7-9 and TRBJ2-3): DTGVSQNPRHKITKRGQNVTFRCDPISEHNRLYWYRQTLGQGPEFLTYFQNEAQLEKSRLLSDRFSAERPKGSFSTLEIQRTEQGDSAMYLCASELDTQYFGPGTRLTVL.

This clonotype came up a few times. The V and J genes are TRBV15 and TRBJ1-5, with D tentatively TRBD1 (5 bases). CDR3 length: 15 residues. Trimming took 0 bases from V and 5 from J, leaving 11 bases between them. Germline loops: CDR1 LNHNV, CDR2 YYDKDF (reference sequence). CDR3 region: CATSRDRWDHQPQHF. Here the CDR3 DNA reads TGTGCCACCAGCAGAGATCGGTGGGACCATCAGCCCCAGCATTTT.

The V gene is TRBV4-1, the J gene TRBJ1-1; no firm D call. V lost 0 bases and J 2 bases, leaving 13 bases between the germline ends. The CDR3 spans 16 residues. Germline CDR1 is MGHRA and CDR2 is YSYEKL. The DNA of the CDR3 is TGCGCCAGCAGCCAAGATGATCTAGGAGATAACACTGAAGCTTTCTTT. Its translation is CASSQDDLGDNTEAFF.

Worth noting for this clonotype: An end of the junction does not agree with germline; a read error may underlie this. The chain couples TRBV10-2 to TRBJ1-1, with D maybe TRBD1 (6 bases). This CDR3 region has 16 residues. Germline V gene sequence: CDR1 WSHSY, CDR2 SAAADI. CDR3 protein: CASSEPQGRGNAEAFF. The CDR3 DNA reads as TGCGCCAGCAGTGAGCCACAGGGAAGGGGGAACGCTGAAGCTTTCTTT.

In its sample, this clonotype was seen a few times. The rearrangement joins TRBV14 to TRBJ2-7; the D call may be TRBD1 or TRBD2 (5 bases each). V was cut by 8 bases and J by 3 bases, with 11 bases left in between. The CDR3 consists of 12 residues. Looked up from germline, CDR1 is SGHDN and CDR2 is FVKESK. As DNA, the CDR3 is TGTGCCAGCGGTGGGGGTGGCTACGAGCAGTACTTC. Translating gives CASGGGGYEQYF.

At least ten counts were recorded for this clonotype. V usage is TRBV12-3 or TRBV12-4 and J usage is TRBJ2-5; unclear D gene. The V end lost 3 bases, the J end lost 5 bases, and 10 bases lay between the germline ends. The CDR3 loop spans 13 amino acids. CDR3 sequence: CASSFSPRETQYF. The CDR3 DNA follows: TGTGCCAGCAGTTTTTCCCCGAGGGAGACCCAGTACTTC.

The V call is TRBV3-1, the J call TRBJ1-1, with a tentative D call TRBD1 (5 bases). The length of the CDR3 is 13 residues. V lost 0 bases, J lost 6 bases, and 8 bases lay in between. Germline V gene data show CDR1 as LGHDT and CDR2 as YNNKEL (reference sequence). In nucleotides, the CDR3 is TGTGCCAGCAGCCAAGATAGGGACTCTGAAGCTTTCTTT. This encodes CASSQDRDSEAFF. Full variable domain (outside the CDR3, taken from reference TRBV3-1 and TRBJ1-1): DTAVSQTPKYLVTQMGNDKSIKCEQNLGHDTMYWYKQDSKKFLKIMFSYNNKELIINETVPNRFSPKSPDKAHLNLHINSLELGDSAVYFCASSQDRDSEAFFGQGTRLTVV.

This clonotype was observed a handful of times. V and J are TRBV12-3 or TRBV12-4 and TRBJ2-3; D ambiguous. CDR3 length: 13 residues. V was pared by 8 bases and J by 4 bases, with 13 bases between. The CDR3 nucleotides read TGTGCCAGCGGTCTTTTCGAGGCAGATACGCAGTATTTT. Translating gives CASGLFEADTQYF.

In this sample, this clonotype turned up a few times. The chain links TRBV18 to TRBJ2-1; 15 bases are shared with TRBD2. V dropped 4 bases and J dropped 8; count of bases not matched to a gene: 6. This CDR3 spans 16 amino acids. Germline CDR1 and CDR2: KGHSH and LQKENI. CDR3 in amino acids: CASSRRTSGGADEQFF. As DNA, the CDR3 is TGTGCCAGCTCACGAAGGACTAGCGGGGGGGCTGATGAGCAGTTCTTC.

The chain couples TRBV18 to TRBJ2-3, with D unresolved. The length of the CDR3 is 15 residues. V lost 2 bases and J 1 base, leaving 10 bases between the germline ends. Germline loops: CDR1 KGHSH, CDR2 LQKENI. Written as DNA, the CDR3 is TGTGCCAGCTCACCAGGAAAGTGGGGCACAGATACGCAGTATTTT. Amino acids: CASSPGKWGTDTQYF. Using reference TRBV18 and TRBJ2-3 for the parts outside the CDR3, the full variable domain is NAGVMQNPRHLVRRRGQEARLRCSPMKGHSHVYWYRQLPEEGLKFMVYLQKENIIDESGMPKERFSAEFPKEGPSILRIQQVVRGDSAAYFCASSPGKWGTDTQYFGPGTRLTVL.

This clonotype occurred many times. The V and J genes are TRBV10-3 and TRBJ2-7; D gene unclear. Germline V gives CDR1 ENHRY, CDR2 SYGVKD. This CDR3 has 11 residues. V lost 3 bases and J lost 0, with 0 bases in between. The CDR3: CAISDSYEQYF. CDR3 nucleotide sequence: TGTGCCATCAGTGACTCCTACGAGCAGTACTTC.

This clonotype turned up a few times. V and J are TRBV1 and TRBJ2-7; the D call of TRBD2 is as the table states it, not checked on the DNA. TRBV1 is a recognized pseudogene. This CDR3 is 17 amino acids long. CDR3 sequence (DNA): TGCACCAGCAGCCAATTACTAGCGGGGGGGCCTCTGCGGGAGCAGTACTTC. Residues: CTSSQLLAGGPLREQYF.

V gene TRBV20-1 combines with J gene TRBJ2-7; D is undetermined. CDR3 length: 15 amino acids. Deletions cut 6 bases from V and 2 bases from J, with 20 bases between. Per germline, CDR1 DFQATT and CDR2 SNEGSKA (reference sequence). CDR3 in amino acids: CSAQRDTFTTYEQYF. For the CDR3, the DNA is TGCAGTGCCCAACGAGACACTTTTACGACCTACGAGCAGTACTTC.

In DNA, the CDR3 is TGTGCCAGCAGTTTAGACAGGGGGCATTCACCCCTCCACTTT. Translating it yields CASSLDRGHSPLHF. The chain uses TRBV5-4 and TRBJ1-6; 10 nucleotides line up with TRBD1. Germline values: CDR1 SGHNT, CDR2 YYREEE (reference sequence). The CDR3 sequence is 14 residues long. V trimming: 5 bases; J trimming: 8 bases; junction bases outside the gene matches: 4.

The chain recombines TRBV7-9 with TRBJ2-5; possibly TRBD1 for D (6 bases). The CDR3 runs to 14 residues. CDR1 and CDR2 from the germline V gene are SEHNR and FQNEAQ (reference sequence). V lost 4 bases, J lost 1 base, and 10 bases lay in between. In nucleotides, the CDR3 is TGTGCCAGCAGCTACAGGGATTTCCAAGAGACCCAGTACTTC. As protein: CASSYRDFQETQYF.

The chain couples TRBV20-1 to TRBJ2-1; D unresolved. Germline CDR1 reads DFQATT; CDR2 reads SNEGSKA (reference sequence). The CDR3 length is 12 residues. The germline V and J ends were trimmed by 0 bases and 7 bases, with 7 bases remaining between them. The CDR3: CSAREGFNEQFF. The DNA for the CDR3 is TGCAGTGCTAGAGAGGGGTTTAATGAGCAGTTCTTC.

This clonotype occurred a few times. The V and J genes are TRBV5-1 and TRBJ2-7, with D possibly matching TRBD2 (7 bases). The CDR3 covers 14 residues. Germline V lookup: CDR1 SGHRS, CDR2 YFSETQ. The ends were cut back, 4 bases at V and 5 bases at J, with 16 bases in the middle. CDR3 DNA sequence: TGCGCCAGCAGCCCTGGTGGGGGGGCCGACGAGCAGTACGTC. Protein: CASSPGGGADEQYV.